The 29 T cell receptor beta chains given below trace back to one sample, sequenced in a study of response to subunit inactivated influenza vaccine. TCRdb used MiXCR to reprocess the RT-PCR reads, holding one entry per CDR3 protein. Of about 780,000 distinct CDR3 sequences in the sample, roughly 20% are singletons; the top ten hold approximately 11%. Sequences were derived from PBMCs from blood, sampled approximately 5 days after vaccination. These receptors all come from a man aged 45-65 years who received an inactivated influenza vaccine.

The chain links TRBV10-3 to TRBJ2-1; 12 bases line up with TRBD2. CDR3 length equals 17 residues. J lost 5 bases, V lost 2 bases, and 7 bases had no gene match. Germline CDR1 is ENHRY and CDR2 is SYGVKD. Here the CDR3 DNA reads TGTGCCATCAGTGAGACTAGCGGGAGGCCCCTGAACAATGAGCAGTTCTTC. This gives the protein CAISETSGRPLNNEQFF.

The V call is TRBV15, the J call TRBJ2-1, with 7 bases lining up with TRBD2. The junction had 11 bases not matched to a gene; V was cut back by 8 bases and J by 4 bases. The CDR3 is 15 residues long. The germline V gene encodes CDR1 LNHNV and CDR2 YYDKDF (reference sequence). Written as DNA, the CDR3 is TGTGCCACCTCTCAAAGGCGGGAGCGGTACAATGAGCAGTTCTTC. It specifies CATSQRRERYNEQFF. Looking up the rest from reference TRBV15 and TRBJ2-1 gives the full variable domain: DAMVIQNPRYQVTQFGKPVTLSCSQTLNHNVMYWYQQKSSQAPKLLFHYYDKDFNNEADTPDNFQSRRPNTSFCFLDIRSPGLGDTAMYLCATSQRRERYNEQFFGPGTRLTVL.

There are a few counts of this clonotype. The chain joins TRBV11-3 to TRBJ2-2; TRBD1 aligns across 8 bases. J was trimmed by 4 bases and V by 2 bases; bases with no gene match: 6. The length of the CDR3 is 16 residues. The germline V gene has CDR1 SGHNT and CDR2 YENEEA. CDR3 DNA sequence: TGTGCCAGCAGCTTATTTGGACAGGGTGGCACCGGGGAGCTGTTTTTT. It translates to CASSLFGQGGTGELFF.

The rearrangement links TRBV18 to TRBJ2-4; no clear D gene. The CDR3 extends over 16 amino acids. The germline CDR1 and CDR2 sequences are KGHSH and LQKENI. V gave up 0 bases and J gave up 0 bases, with 9 bases separating them. CDR3 loop: CASSPPKQEAKNIQYF. The CDR3 nucleotides are TGTGCCAGCTCACCACCGAAGCAGGAAGCCAAAAACATTCAGTACTTC.

The chain joins TRBV5-1 to TRBJ2-1, with 7 nucleotides matching TRBD1. The junction had 7 bases not matched to a gene; V was cut back by 4 bases and J by 6 bases. Germline-derived CDR1 and CDR2 are SGHRS and YFSETQ. The CDR3 consists of 14 residues. The CDR3 DNA reads as TGCGCCAGCAGCGGACAGCACAGGGGCAATGAGCAGTTCTTC. It yields the protein CASSGQHRGNEQFF.

V gene TRBV5-1 combines with J gene TRBJ2-2; possibly TRBD1 or TRBD2 for D (6 bases each). CDR3 length: 15 amino acids. The V gene lost 5 bases and the J gene lost 1 base, with 12 bases spanning the gap. From germline, CDR1 is SGHRS and CDR2 YFSETQ. The chain's CDR3 is CASRPGALNTGELFF. The CDR3 DNA is TGCGCCAGCAGGCCGGGGGCCTTGAACACCGGGGAGCTGTTTTTT.

This clonotype showed up just a few times. The chain carries TRBV6-2 or TRBV6-3 and TRBJ2-3; D not certain. Germline V gene sequence: CDR1 MNHEY, CDR2 SVGEGT. This CDR3 comprises 13 residues. V was pared by 1 base and J by 2 bases, with 4 bases between. The CDR3 loop is CASSYLHTDTQYF. CDR3 DNA sequence: TGTGCCAGCAGTTACTTGCACACAGATACGCAGTATTTT.

The rearrangement joins TRBV7-2 to TRBJ2-5; a possible D gene is TRBD1 (5 bases). From germline, CDR1 is SGHTA and CDR2 FQGNSA. CDR3 length equals 13 residues. Trimming removed 6 bases from V and 1 base from J, with 9 bases in between. Written as DNA, the CDR3 is TGTGCCAGCAGTTACAGGATCCAAGAGACCCAGTACTTC. Its translation: CASSYRIQETQYF.

This rearrangement joins TRBV3-1 to TRBJ2-3; unclear D gene. The germline gives CDR1 LGHDT, CDR2 YNNKEL (reference sequence). The V gene lost 4 bases and the J gene lost 0 bases, with 11 bases spanning the gap. The CDR3 contains 15 residues. CDR3 DNA: TGTGCCAGCAGCCCGAGCGCGTCCAGCACAGATACGCAGTATTTT. As protein: CASSPSASSTDTQYF.

In its sample, this clonotype was seen once. The CDR3 DNA reads TGCGCCAGCAGCCAAGATTCCCAGCGGGGGACCTACAATGAGCAGTTCTTC. It specifies CASSQDSQRGTYNEQFF. The V call is TRBV4-3, the J call TRBJ2-1; the match to TRBD2 covers 8 bases. The CDR3 is 17 residues long. Germline V CDR1 and CDR2: LGHNA, YSLEER. V was clipped by 0 bases and J by 2 bases; unmatched bases: 6.

This clonotype has only a few counts. CDR3: CAISSQHPYEQYF. The DNA for the CDR3 is TGTGCCATCAGTTCACAACACCCCTACGAGCAGTACTTC. The J gene is TRBJ2-7, the V gene TRBV10-3; D unresolved. The CDR3 consists of 13 residues. Germline-derived CDR1 and CDR2 are ENHRY and SYGVKD. V was shortened by 5 bases and J by 2 bases, with 10 bases between the two germline ends.

This clonotype has more than one count but fewer than ten. The V and J genes are TRBV6-5 and TRBJ1-6; 7 nucleotides agree with TRBD1. The germline CDR1 and CDR2 sequences are MNHEY and SVGAGI. This CDR3 has 15 residues. V lost 0 bases to trimming and J lost 10 bases; unmatched junction nucleotides: 6. Here the CDR3 reads CASSYSMTGTSPLHF. CDR3 DNA sequence: TGTGCCAGCAGTTACTCTATGACAGGGACATCACCCCTCCACTTT.

This clonotype was counted only a few times. The chain joins TRBV20-1 to TRBJ1-2, with TRBD1 as a possible D gene (5 bases). The CDR3 spans 14 residues. The germline V and J ends were trimmed by 4 bases and 1 base, with 13 bases remaining between them. Germline CDR1 is DFQATT and CDR2 is SNEGSKA (reference sequence). The CDR3 region has the DNA TGCAGTGCTACGGAGCAGGGATTTAACTATGGCTACACCTTC. Its protein is CSATEQGFNYGYTF.

The V and J genes are TRBV29-1 and TRBJ2-7; TRBD2 aligns across 10 bases. V trimming: 0 bases; J trimming: 3 bases; junction bases outside the gene matches: 5. Germline V gene lookup returns CDR1 SQVTM and CDR2 ANQGSEA. This CDR3 is 15 amino acids long. The CDR3 loop is CSVEERASGSYEQYF. The CDR3 DNA is TGCAGCGTTGAAGAAAGGGCTAGCGGGAGCTACGAGCAGTACTTC.

The chain combines TRBV4-1 with TRBJ2-5; D may be TRBD1 (5 bases). Germline V CDR1 and CDR2: MGHRA, YSYEKL. V shed 1 base and J shed 5 bases, with 11 bases lying between them. This CDR3 region has 14 residues. CDR3 bases: TGCGCCAGCAGCCAAGGACAGTCTGGCGAGACCCAGTACTTC. Protein: CASSQGQSGETQYF.

The V call is TRBV3-1, the J call TRBJ2-1; possibly TRBD1 for D (5 bases). The V end lost 2 bases, the J end lost 2 bases, and 13 bases lay between the germline ends. The CDR3 spans 16 residues. Germline values: CDR1 LGHDT, CDR2 YNNKEL (reference sequence). The CDR3 reads CASSQIRALAYNEQFF. The CDR3 DNA sequence: TGTGCCAGCAGCCAAATCAGGGCTCTAGCCTACAATGAGCAGTTCTTC.

The chain combines TRBV28 with TRBJ2-6; TRBD1 aligns across 9 bases. CDR1 MDHEN and CDR2 SYDVKM come from the germline V gene. V gave up 9 bases and J gave up 0 bases; unmatched junction bases: 15. The CDR3 length is 19 residues. The CDR3 DNA sequence: TGTGCCAGTCAAGGGACAGGGCCTTGGGATAACTCTGGGGCCAACGTCCTGACTTTC. It yields the protein CASQGTGPWDNSGANVLTF.

This clonotype was seen at least ten times. This chain joins TRBV20-1 and TRBJ2-7; a possible D gene is TRBD1 (5 bases). The length of the CDR3 is 14 residues. The germline V gene has CDR1 DFQATT and CDR2 SNEGSKA (reference sequence). Trimming pared 3 bases from V and 3 bases from J, leaving 15 bases between. CDR3 region: CSASYQGSLYEQYF. CDR3 nucleotide sequence: TGCAGTGCTAGCTACCAGGGATCCCTCTACGAGCAGTACTTC.

This clonotype came up a few times. V gene TRBV5-1 combines with J gene TRBJ1-2; D gene ambiguous. Germline CDR1 is SGHRS and CDR2 is YFSETQ. Trimming took off 1 base at V and 0 bases at J, with 7 bases between the two ends. There are 14 residues in the CDR3. CDR3 sequence reads: CASSLSGSNYGYTF. In DNA form, the CDR3 reads TGCGCCAGCAGCTTGTCGGGGTCTAACTATGGCTACACCTTC.

The J gene is TRBJ2-7, the V gene TRBV27; TRBD2 agrees at 8 bases. The V segment lost 3 bases and the J segment 1 base; nucleotides outside the gene matches: 5. This CDR3 contains 15 residues. Germline CDR1 and CDR2: MNHEY and SMNVEV (reference sequence). The chain's CDR3 is CASSLREAPSYEQYF. CDR3 nucleotide sequence: TGTGCCAGCAGTTTGCGGGAGGCCCCATCCTACGAGCAGTACTTC.

This clonotype came up a few times. The chain carries TRBV6-2 or TRBV6-3 and TRBJ2-1; 10 bases match TRBD1. The CDR3 is 16 amino acids. The germline V gene encodes CDR1 MNHEY and CDR2 SVGEGT. Germline trimming cut 6 bases from V and 4 bases from J; bases unmatched to any gene: 9. CDR3 DNA sequence: TGTGCCAGCAGCGAGACTAGGGACAGGGGTTACAATGAGCAGTTCTTC. Translated: CASSETRDRGYNEQFF.

This clonotype has a handful of counts. This chain uses TRBV29-1 with TRBJ2-1, with a tentative D call TRBD1 (5 bases). Looked up from germline, CDR1 is SQVTM and CDR2 is ANQGSEA. The CDR3 runs to 14 residues. V lost 7 bases to trimming and J lost 6 bases, with 19 bases between them. DNA for the CDR3: TGCAGCGAACAGGCGGACGCGACCGCCAATGAGCAGTTCTTC. This encodes CSEQADATANEQFF.

The rearrangement joins TRBV5-1 to TRBJ1-6; 8 nucleotides agree with TRBD1. The CDR3 loop spans 15 amino acids. V lost 0 bases and J lost 7; bases outside the gene matches: 3. Germline values: CDR1 SGHRS, CDR2 YFSETQ. The CDR3 DNA reads as TGCGCCAGCAGCTTGGCGGCAGGGGGCAATTCACCCCTCCACTTT. As protein: CASSLAAGGNSPLHF.

J is TRBJ2-1 and V is TRBV4-2, with D perhaps assigned TRBD1 or TRBD2 (5 bases each). The CDR3 covers 15 residues. V was shortened by 1 base and J by 6 bases, with 13 bases between the two germline ends. Germline lookup yields CDR1 LGHNA and CDR2 YNFKEQ. CDR3 amino acids: CASSQARGDPNEQFF. CDR3 sequence (DNA): TGTGCCAGCAGCCAAGCCAGAGGGGACCCCAATGAGCAGTTCTTC.

This clonotype was recorded a few times. V gene TRBV20-1 combines with J gene TRBJ2-2, with 9 bases aligning to TRBD2. Per the germline V gene, CDR1 is DFQATT and CDR2 is SNEGSKA (reference sequence). The CDR3 is 18 amino acids. V lost 1 base to trimming and J lost 2 bases; unmatched junction nucleotides: 11. CDR3 sequence: CSARGWISGGLNTGELFF. The DNA for the CDR3 is TGCAGTGCTAGAGGTTGGATTAGCGGGGGCCTCAACACCGGGGAGCTGTTTTTT.

The rearrangement uses TRBV29-1 and TRBJ2-1; 7 bases map to TRBD2. With 6 bases clipped from V and 3 bases from J, the junction kept 5 bases outside the gene matches. The CDR3 runs to 13 residues. CDR1 is SQVTM, CDR2 ANQGSEA, per germline. CDR3: CSVRGLGYNEQFF. CDR3 coding DNA: TGCAGCGTCCGCGGACTAGGCTACAATGAGCAGTTCTTC.

The rearrangement joins TRBV24-1 to TRBJ1-2; D uncertain. Per germline, CDR1 KGHDR and CDR2 SFDVKD. The V gene lost 7 bases and the J gene lost 10 bases, with 12 bases spanning the gap. This CDR3 spans 11 amino acids. This CDR3 reads CATSAGLVYTF. The CDR3 DNA sequence: TGTGCCACCAGCGCTGGACTCGTCTACACCTTC.

The chain couples TRBV20-1 to TRBJ2-3; D not resolved. In germline, CDR1 is DFQATT, CDR2 SNEGSKA (reference sequence). This CDR3 has 16 residues. Trimming cost V 3 bases and J 2 bases, with 18 bases left between them. CDR3 amino acids: CSARGVHSPFTDTQYF. The CDR3 DNA reads as TGCAGTGCTAGGGGCGTCCATAGTCCCTTCACAGATACGCAGTATTTT.

This clonotype was seen many times. This sequence joins TRBV10-3 and TRBJ2-7, with 9 bases matching TRBD1. The germline CDR1 and CDR2 sequences are ENHRY and SYGVKD. The length of the CDR3 is 14 residues. V was clipped by 6 bases and J by 1 base; unmatched bases: 4. The CDR3 spells CAIRGQGGSYEQYF. The CDR3 region has the DNA TGTGCCATCAGGGGACAGGGTGGTTCCTACGAGCAGTACTTC.